These 15 T cell receptor beta chains originate from one sample sequenced in a study of early T cells in non-severe SARS-CoV-2 infection. TCRdb reanalysed the 5' RACE reads using MiXCR and keeps one entry per CDR3 protein. The sample lists 85,000 to 95,000 distinct CDR3 sequences, roughly 14% occurring once. Sequenced sample: whole blood. Source of these receptors: an adult who was a healthcare worker with PCR-confirmed SARS-CoV-2 infection or an uninfected control (not recorded which).

This clonotype was detected only once. The V gene is TRBV7-9, the J gene TRBJ2-5; the D gene is possibly TRBD2 (5 bases). Trimming stripped 7 bases from V and 5 bases from J, with 17 bases between. The length of the CDR3 is 14 residues. Germline V gives CDR1 SEHNR, CDR2 FQNEAQ (reference sequence). This CDR3 is CASNTGNRLETQYF. Written as DNA, the CDR3 is TGTGCCAGCAACACCGGGAACCGGCTGGAGACCCAGTACTTC.

The chain combines TRBV6-2 or TRBV6-3 with TRBJ2-2; the D call may be TRBD1 or TRBD2 (6 bases each). The CDR3 is made up of 16 amino acids. CDR1 MNHEY and CDR2 SVGEGT come from the germline V gene. Trimming took 6 bases from V and 3 from J, leaving 17 bases between them. The CDR3 protein is CASRKGGLGHTGELFF. The DNA for the CDR3 is TGTGCCAGCAGGAAAGGGGGACTCGGACACACCGGGGAGCTGTTTTTT.

This clonotype was seen ten or more times. The rearrangement uses TRBV20-1 and TRBJ1-6; D perhaps matches TRBD1 (6 bases). The V and J ends lost 3 bases and 6 bases respectively, with 18 bases between them. The CDR3 covers 16 residues. Germline CDR1 reads DFQATT; CDR2 reads SNEGSKA (reference sequence). As DNA, the CDR3 is TGCAGTGCTAGTGAGGGGGGTGTCCGCTTTAATTCACCCCTCCACTTT. It is translated as CSASEGGVRFNSPLHF.

This clonotype turned up a few times. The genes are TRBV20-1 and TRBJ1-2; D is ambiguous. Germline CDR1 DFQATT, CDR2 SNEGSKA (reference sequence). The CDR3 loop spans 13 amino acids. Trimming left V 0 bases short and J 1 base short, with 6 bases between. The CDR3 sequence is CSARDRINYGYTF. Here the CDR3 DNA reads TGCAGTGCTAGAGACAGGATTAACTATGGCTACACCTTC.

This clonotype was observed a few times. The V call is TRBV20-1, the J call TRBJ2-3; perhaps TRBD2 as D (5 bases). Germline CDR1 DFQATT, CDR2 SNEGSKA (reference sequence). V lost 0 bases and J 1 base, leaving 14 bases between the germline ends. This CDR3 contains 16 residues. CDR3 loop: CSARDLSGRGTDTQYF. The CDR3 DNA reads TGCAGTGCTAGAGATCTAAGTGGGCGGGGCACAGATACGCAGTATTTT.

This clonotype was counted only a few times. The junction differs from germline at one of its ends, possibly a read error. The rearrangement joins TRBV29-1 to TRBJ2-3; possible D gene TRBD1, 6 bases. Per germline, CDR1 SQVTM and CDR2 ANQGSEA. The CDR3 covers 13 residues. The CDR3 loop is CSAEQGRTDTQYF. CDR3 DNA sequence: TGCAGCGCTGAACAGGGTAGGACAGATACGCAGTATTTT.

The V and J genes are TRBV18 and TRBJ2-7; the D call may be TRBD1 or TRBD2 (5 bases each). CDR3 length: 13 amino acids. Germline CDR1 reads KGHSH; CDR2 reads LQKENI. V lost 3 bases and J lost 2, with 8 bases in between. The CDR3 region is CASSPGETYEQYV. In DNA form, the CDR3 reads TGTGCCAGCTCACCGGGGGAAACCTACGAGCAGTACGTC.

Ten or more counts support this clonotype. The chain links TRBV15 to TRBJ1-5, with D unclear. V lost 1 base, J lost 3 bases, and 10 bases lay in between. CDR1 LNHNV and CDR2 YYDKDF come from the germline V gene (reference sequence). This CDR3 comprises 15 residues. CDR3 nucleotide sequence: TGTGCCACCAGCAGAGGAGGCTGGGTCAATCAGCCCCAGCATTTT. Its protein product is CATSRGGWVNQPQHF.

This clonotype was counted only a few times. For the CDR3, the DNA is TGCAGTGCCCTTGACACGTATAGCAATCAGCCCCAGCATTTT. It translates to CSALDTYSNQPQHF. The chain combines TRBV20-1 with TRBJ1-5; no firm D call. The CDR3 has 14 residues. V was shortened by 6 bases and J by 0 bases, with 12 bases between the two germline ends. Germline assignment: CDR1 DFQATT and CDR2 SNEGSKA (reference sequence).

This clonotype turned up a few times. V and J are TRBV29-1 and TRBJ2-3; tentatively, D is TRBD2 (5 bases). The CDR3 consists of 12 residues. Trimming shortened V by 4 bases and J by 7 bases, and 12 bases separated the two germline ends. The germline V gene has CDR1 SQVTM and CDR2 ANQGSEA. CDR3 nucleotide sequence: TGCAGCGTTGGCCGGGAATCCCATACGCAGTATTTT. Protein product: CSVGRESHTQYF.

This clonotype was seen a handful of times. V is TRBV9 and J is TRBJ1-6, with TRBD1 as a possible D gene (5 bases). Germline V gene data show CDR1 as SGDLS and CDR2 as YYNGEE. With 0 bases removed from V and 9 bases from J, the gap between germline ends came to 10 bases. This CDR3 spans 14 amino acids. CDR3 bases: TGTGCCAGCAGCGTAGGAGGGGTGAGTTCACCCCTCCACTTT. Translation: CASSVGGVSSPLHF.

A few counts support this clonotype. The chain carries TRBV19 and TRBJ1-2; no firm D call. There are 13 residues in the CDR3. Germline V CDR1 and CDR2: LNHDA, SQIVND (reference sequence). Trimming stripped 4 bases from V and 5 bases from J, with 11 bases between. CDR3 in DNA: TGTGCCAGTAGTACTCCCGACGGATATGGCTACACCTTC. It yields the protein CASSTPDGYGYTF. Using reference TRBV19 and TRBJ1-2 for the parts outside the CDR3, the full variable domain is DGGITQSPKYLFRKEGQNVTLSCEQNLNHDAMYWYRQDPGQGLRLIYYSQIVNDFQKGDIAEGYSVSREKKESFPLTVTSAQKNPTAFYLCASSTPDGYGYTFGSGTRLTVV.

This clonotype has just a few counts. This rearrangement joins TRBV6-6 to TRBJ2-1, with TRBD2 matching 13 bases. Losses at the gene ends were 4 bases for V and 6 bases for J; bases not matched to a gene: 6. Germline V gene data show CDR1 as MNHNY and CDR2 as SVGAGI (reference sequence). This CDR3 comprises 16 residues. CDR3 DNA sequence: TGTGCCAGCAGTTCCCCGACTAGCGGGGGGATCAATGAGCAGTTCTTC. It encodes CASSSPTSGGINEQFF.

The V gene is TRBV7-2, the J gene TRBJ2-3; 9 nucleotides line up with TRBD1. From germline, CDR1 is SGHTA and CDR2 FQGNSA. J lost 3 bases, V lost 5 bases, and 9 bases had no gene match. The CDR3 runs to 16 residues. The CDR3 DNA follows: TGTGCCAGCAGCCGTTTACCGGGACAGGGAACAGATACGCAGTATTTT. Translated: CASSRLPGQGTDTQYF.

The table lists this clonotype with many counts. The chain recombines TRBV2 with TRBJ2-2; tentative D call: TRBD2 (5 bases). The germline gives CDR1 SNHLY, CDR2 FYNNEI. V shed 1 base and J shed 4 bases, with 10 bases lying between them. This CDR3 comprises 15 residues. The CDR3 DNA reads as TGTGCCAGCAGTGAAGTGACCCTAGCCACCGGGGAGCTGTTTTTT. Protein: CASSEVTLATGELFF.